This entry concerns a single T cell receptor beta chain. The antigen it binds to is not known. No much larger clone exists at a distance of one base, and base qualities are not known. This sample was included in a study of response to subunit inactivated influenza vaccine (dated by TCRdb to the late 2010s). Study-level background: The study used deep quantitative T cell receptor repertoire profiling to track responses to a trivalent subunit inactivated influenza vaccine.

Overall study outcomes, separate from this receptor: It was suggested by the authors that each seasonal influenza vaccination may recruit only a limited number of new T cells.

Its CDR3 holds 14 amino acids, cysteine through phenylalanine. Only the CDR3 DNA stays, 42 bases, in frame from base 1. Sequences SGHTA (CDR1) and FQGNSA (CDR2) are obtained from the germline V gene. For this chain, trimming is 7 bases at the V end and 1 base at the J end, and the number of junction bases without a gene match is 5. The library was made by RT-PCR. Sequencing was carried out with an Illumina HiSeq 2500. The public reads were quality trimmed at Q25 with fastp and then assembled into clones with MiXCR by TCRdb, keeping productive beta chains. Every entry covers one CDR3 protein and lists the most common genes and DNA from its rows. Recorded for this sample are around 520,000 distinct CDR3 sequences; about 10% of them occurred a single time. The top ten clonotypes cover around 9.6% of the sample.

The chain couples TRBV7-2 to TRBJ2-7; 9 bases in between match TRBD1. The sequences come from PBMCs from blood, collected on the day of vaccination. This clonotype originated in a middle-aged man who received an inactivated influenza vaccine. Donor details come from another sample of the same person, matched by shared clones. The nucleotide sequence reads TGTGCCAGCACTAAGACAGGGGGATCCTACGAGCAGTACTTC. Its protein product is CASTKTGGSYEQYF.